This TCR beta chain is from a study of cytotoxic CD8 clonotypes in ibrutinib-treated CLL. In the study overall: In all, around 10 patients were relapsed/refractory, under 16 were treatment-naive and roughly 18 were IGHV unmutated.

This clone was found once. Target depth was 1 in 200,000 to 1 in 1 million T cells, about 10x per clonotype. The method was immunoSEQ multiplex PCR; TCRdb's version includes in-frame clones alone and lacks a portion of them. The data contain about 27,000 clones, approximately 71% of them singletons. The sequencing here drew on PBMCs, taken after 24 months of ibrutinib treatment. The source of this sequence is a human donor with chronic lymphocytic leukemia.

The CDR3 DNA sequence: TGTGCCACCGGTGGACTGAACACAGATACGCAGTATTTT. Translation gives CATGGLNTDTQYF. The gene calls are TRBV7-2 and TRBJ2-3; perhaps TRBD2 as D (5 bases). V was cut by 10 bases and J by 2 bases, with 13 bases left in between. CDR1 and CDR2 from the germline V gene are SGHTA and FQGNSA. The CDR3 is 13 amino acids.